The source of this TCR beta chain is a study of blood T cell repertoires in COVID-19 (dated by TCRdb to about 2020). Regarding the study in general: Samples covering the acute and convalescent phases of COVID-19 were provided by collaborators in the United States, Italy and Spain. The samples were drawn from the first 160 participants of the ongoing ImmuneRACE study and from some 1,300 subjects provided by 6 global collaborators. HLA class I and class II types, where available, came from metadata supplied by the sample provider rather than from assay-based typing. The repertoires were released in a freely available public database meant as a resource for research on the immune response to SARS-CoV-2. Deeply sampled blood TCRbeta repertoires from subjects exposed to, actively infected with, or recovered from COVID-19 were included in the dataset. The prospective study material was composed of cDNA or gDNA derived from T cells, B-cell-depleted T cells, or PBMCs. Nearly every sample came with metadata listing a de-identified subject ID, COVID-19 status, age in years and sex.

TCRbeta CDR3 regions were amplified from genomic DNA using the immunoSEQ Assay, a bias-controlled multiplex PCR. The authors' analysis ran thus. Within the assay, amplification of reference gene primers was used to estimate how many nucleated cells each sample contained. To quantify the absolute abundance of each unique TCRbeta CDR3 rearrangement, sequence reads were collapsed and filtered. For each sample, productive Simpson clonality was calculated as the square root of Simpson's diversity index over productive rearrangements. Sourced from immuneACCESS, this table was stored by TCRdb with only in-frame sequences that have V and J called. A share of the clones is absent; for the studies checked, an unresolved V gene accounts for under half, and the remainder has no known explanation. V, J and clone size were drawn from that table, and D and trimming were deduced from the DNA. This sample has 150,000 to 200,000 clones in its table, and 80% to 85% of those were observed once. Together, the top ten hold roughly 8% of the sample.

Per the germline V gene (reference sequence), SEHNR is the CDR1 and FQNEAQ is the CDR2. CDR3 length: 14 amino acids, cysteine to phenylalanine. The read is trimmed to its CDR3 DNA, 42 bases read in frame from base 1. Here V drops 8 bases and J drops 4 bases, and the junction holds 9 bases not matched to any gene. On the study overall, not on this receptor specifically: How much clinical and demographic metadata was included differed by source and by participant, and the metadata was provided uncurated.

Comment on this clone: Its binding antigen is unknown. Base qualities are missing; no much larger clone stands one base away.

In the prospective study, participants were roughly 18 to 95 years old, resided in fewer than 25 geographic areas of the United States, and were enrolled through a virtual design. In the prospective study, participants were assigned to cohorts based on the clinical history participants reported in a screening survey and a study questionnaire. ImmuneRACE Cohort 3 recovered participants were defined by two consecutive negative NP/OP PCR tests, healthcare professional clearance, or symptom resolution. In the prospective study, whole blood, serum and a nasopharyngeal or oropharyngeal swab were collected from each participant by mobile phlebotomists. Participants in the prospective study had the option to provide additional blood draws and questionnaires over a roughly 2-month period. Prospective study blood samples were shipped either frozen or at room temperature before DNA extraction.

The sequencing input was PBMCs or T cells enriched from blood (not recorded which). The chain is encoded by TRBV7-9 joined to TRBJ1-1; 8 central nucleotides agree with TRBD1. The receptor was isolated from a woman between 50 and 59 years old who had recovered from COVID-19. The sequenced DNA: TGTGCCAGCGGATATTACAGGGGGGGCACTGAAGCTTTCTTT. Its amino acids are CASGYYRGGTEAFF.